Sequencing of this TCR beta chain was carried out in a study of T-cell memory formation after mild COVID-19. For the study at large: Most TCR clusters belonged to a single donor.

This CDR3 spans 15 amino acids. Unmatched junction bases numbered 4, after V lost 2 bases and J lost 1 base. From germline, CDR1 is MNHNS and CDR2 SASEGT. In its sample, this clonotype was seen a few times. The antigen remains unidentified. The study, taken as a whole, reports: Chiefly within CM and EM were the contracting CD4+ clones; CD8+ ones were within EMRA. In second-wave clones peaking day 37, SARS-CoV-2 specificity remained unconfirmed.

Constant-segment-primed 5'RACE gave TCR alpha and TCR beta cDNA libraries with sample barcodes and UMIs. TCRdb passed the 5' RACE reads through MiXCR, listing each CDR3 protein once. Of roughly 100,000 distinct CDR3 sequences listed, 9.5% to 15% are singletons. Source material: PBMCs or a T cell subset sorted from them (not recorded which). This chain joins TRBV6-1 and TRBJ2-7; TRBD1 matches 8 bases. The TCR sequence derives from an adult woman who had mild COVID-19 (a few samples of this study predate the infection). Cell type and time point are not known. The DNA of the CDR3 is TGTGCCAGCAGTGAATGGACAGGGTTGTCCTACGAGCAGTACTTC. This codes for CASSEWTGLSYEQYF.